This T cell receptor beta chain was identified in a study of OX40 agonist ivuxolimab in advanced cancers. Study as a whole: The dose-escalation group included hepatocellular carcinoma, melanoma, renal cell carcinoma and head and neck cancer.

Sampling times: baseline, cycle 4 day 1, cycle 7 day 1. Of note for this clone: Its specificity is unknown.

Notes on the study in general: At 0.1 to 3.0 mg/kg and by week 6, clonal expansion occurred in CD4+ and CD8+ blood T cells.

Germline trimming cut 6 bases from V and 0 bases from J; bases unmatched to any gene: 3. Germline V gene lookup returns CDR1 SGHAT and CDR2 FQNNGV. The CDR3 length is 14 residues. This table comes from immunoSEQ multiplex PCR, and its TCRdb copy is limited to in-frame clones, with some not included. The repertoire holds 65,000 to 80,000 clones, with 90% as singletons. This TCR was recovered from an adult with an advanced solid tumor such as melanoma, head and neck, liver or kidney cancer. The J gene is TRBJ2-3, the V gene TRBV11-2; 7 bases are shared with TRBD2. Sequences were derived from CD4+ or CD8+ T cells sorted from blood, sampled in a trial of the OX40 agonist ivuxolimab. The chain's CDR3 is CASRYSGSTDTQYF. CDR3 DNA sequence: TGTGCCAGCAGGTATAGCGGGAGCACAGATACGCAGTATTTT.